The 19 T cell receptor beta chains listed next were all sequenced from one sample in a study of tumor-infiltrating lymphocytes in oesophageal squamous cell carcinoma. One entry per CDR3 protein results from TCRdb running MiXCR on the PCR reads. Of fewer than 7,500 distinct CDR3 sequences listed, 13% to 15% are singletons. The material sequenced was esophageal tumor tissue. These receptors were obtained from a male donor with esophageal squamous cell carcinoma.

The table lists this clonotype with many counts. A read error may be the cause here, since a much bigger clone is one base away. This chain links TRBV18 with TRBJ2-5; 8 bases agree with TRBD1. CDR1 and CDR2 (germline): KGHSH, LQKENI. This CDR3 spans 19 amino acids. The V gene end was trimmed by 6 bases and the J gene end by 11 bases; junction bases not matched to a gene: 29. The CDR3 protein is CASSLTPDRARISGDEQYF. CDR3 bases: TGTGCCAGCTCGCTTACCCCGGACAGGGCGCGAATCTCAGGCGATGAGCAGTACTTC.

This clonotype has a count of ten or more. This may stem from a read error, because a much larger clone lies one nucleotide away. This chain joins TRBV10-3 and TRBJ2-5; 13 bases match TRBD2. CDR1 is ENHRY, CDR2 SYGVKD, per germline. V shed 10 bases, J shed 11 bases, and the junction held 10 bases outside the gene matches. The CDR3 totals 13 residues. The CDR3 is CATGLAGANEQYF. CDR3 in DNA: TGTGCCACTGGACTAGCGGGGGCAAATGAGCAGTACTTC.

This clonotype was counted at least ten times. The chain recombines TRBV14 with TRBJ1-1; D unclear. CDR3 length equals 13 residues. V gave up 1 base and J gave up 8 bases, with 11 bases separating them. Germline CDR1 and CDR2: SGHDN and FVKESK. The CDR3 DNA is TGTGCCAGCAGCCAAGCAAACGGTGGGGAAGCTTTCTTT. It encodes CASSQANGGEAFF.

This clonotype was seen more than once but under ten times. The DNA of the CDR3 is TGTGCCAGCAGCGGGGGACAGGCTTACGAGCAGTACTTC. Its protein product is CASSGGQAYEQYF. V and J are TRBV2 and TRBJ2-7; TRBD1 matches 8 bases. Germline V gives CDR1 SNHLY, CDR2 FYNNEI. The CDR3 runs to 13 residues. V dropped 6 bases and J dropped 4; count of bases not matched to a gene: 5. Together with reference TRBV2 and TRBJ2-7, the CDR3 gives the full variable domain: EPEVTQTPSHQVTQMGQEVILRCVPISNHLYFYWYRQILGQKVEFLVSFYNNEISEKSEIFDDQFSVERPDGSNFTLKIRSTKLEDSAMYFCASSGGQAYEQYFGPGTRLTVT.

Points on this clonotype: Because the CDR3 is missing its conserved closing phenylalanine or tryptophan, this is likely a read error. Because the CDR3's place on the DNA is in doubt, the DNA is left out and the CDR3 is given as listed by TCRdb. V is TRBV2 and J is TRBJ2-4; TRBD1, the table's D call, lacks a check against the DNA. Germline-derived CDR1 and CDR2 are SNHLY and FYNNEI. Counting both end residues, the CDR3 totals 8 amino acids. CDR3 protein: CASSETAT.

This clonotype was detected many times. The genes are TRBV11-2 and TRBJ2-5, with 8 positions matching TRBD2. CDR1 SGHAT and CDR2 FQNNGV come from the germline V gene. The CDR3 runs 16 residues. The V gene end was trimmed by 5 bases and the J gene end by 4 bases; junction bases not matched to a gene: 12. CDR3 residues: CASSPLRAGGSETQYF. In DNA form, the CDR3 reads TGTGCCAGCAGCCCACTGCGGGCGGGGGGCTCAGAGACCCAGTACTTC.

The gene calls are TRBV4-1 and TRBJ1-1; unclear D gene. V was cut by 1 base and J by 1 base, with 25 bases left in between. The CDR3 runs 20 residues. Germline V lookup: CDR1 MGHRA, CDR2 YSYEKL. The CDR3 is CASSQGYHDEGSVWNTEAFF. The CDR3 nucleotides are TGCGCCAGCAGCCAAGGGTATCACGATGAGGGTTCGGTTTGGAACACTGAAGCTTTCTTT.

In regard to this clonotype: The final CDR3 position lacks the conserved phenylalanine or tryptophan, pointing to a likely read error. The DNA is left out, because the CDR3 cannot be placed on it with certainty; the CDR3 is given as TCRdb lists it. The V gene is TRBV7-9, the J gene TRBJ2-5; TRBD1 was called by the table and not checked on the DNA. Both ends counted, the CDR3 spans 10 residues. The germline gives CDR1 SEHNR, CDR2 FQNEAQ (reference sequence). The CDR3 here is CASSLHGTGN.

With respect to this clonotype: A much larger clone differs from this one at a single base, so this may be a read error. The chain links TRBV5-4 to TRBJ2-6, with TRBD1 matching 7 bases. Gene TRBJ2-1 matches the end of the DNA better, so the J call may be wrong. Germline-derived CDR1 and CDR2 are SGHNT and YYREEE (reference sequence). This CDR3 contains 14 residues. In nucleotides, the CDR3 is TGTGCCAGCAGCACCGACAGGGACCGCTACGAGCAGTTCTTC. Its translation: CASSTDRDRYEQFF.

For this clonotype: One junction end disagrees with the germline gene, perhaps due to a read error. This rearrangement joins TRBV11-2 to TRBJ2-6; the D is unclear. There are 8 residues in the CDR3. CDR1 SGHAT and CDR2 FQNNGV come from the germline V gene. The CDR3 spells CASSLESW. As DNA, the CDR3 is TGTGCCAGCAGCTTAGAGTCATGG.

This CDR3 is CASSLTAGTASTDTQYF. The CDR3 nucleotides are TGTGCCAGCAGTTTAACAGCCGGGACAGCTAGCACAGATACGCAGTATTTT. The chain couples TRBV27 to TRBJ2-3; 7 bases map to TRBD1. The germline V gene has CDR1 MNHEY and CDR2 SMNVEV (reference sequence). The CDR3 consists of 17 residues. After removal of 2 bases from V and 0 bases from J, the junction contained 8 bases not matched to a gene.

This clonotype was observed at least ten times. This rearrangement joins TRBV5-1 to TRBJ2-6; unclear D gene. CDR1 SGHRS and CDR2 YFSETQ come from the germline V gene. CDR3 size: 16 residues. V lost 4 bases to trimming and J lost 2 bases, with 13 bases between them. The CDR3 bases are TGCGCCAGCAGCCCCAGCGTGGGTGCTGGGGCCAACGTCCTGACTTTC. It translates to CASSPSVGAGANVLTF.

A few counts support this clonotype. A much larger clone is a single base away; this may be a read error. The rearrangement joins TRBV12-3 or TRBV12-4 to TRBJ2-3, with D possibly being TRBD1 or TRBD2 (5 bases each). The CDR3 is 12 amino acids. The ends were cut back, 4 bases at V and 14 bases at J, with 16 bases in the middle. The CDR3 DNA reads TGTGCCAGCAGTTGGGGGACCGGGGAGCTGTATTTT. Its translation: CASSWGTGELYF.

The CDR3 reads CASSAVTLNTGELFF. CDR3 sequence (DNA): TGTGCCAGCAGTGCTGTAACCCTGAACACCGGGGAGCTGTTTTTT. The V call is TRBV2, the J call TRBJ2-2; D not resolved. CDR3 length equals 15 residues. The germline gives CDR1 SNHLY, CDR2 FYNNEI. Trimming cost V 4 bases and J 1 base, with 10 bases left between them. Based on the CDR3 plus reference TRBV2 and TRBJ2-2, the full variable domain is EPEVTQTPSHQVTQMGQEVILRCVPISNHLYFYWYRQILGQKVEFLVSFYNNEISEKSEIFDDQFSVERPDGSNFTLKIRSTKLEDSAMYFCASSAVTLNTGELFFGEGSRLTVL.

The chain is built from TRBV3-1 and TRBJ2-4; D gene unclear. The J call may be faulty, since TRBJ2-1 better matches the DNA end. The CDR3 is made up of 12 amino acids. Looked up from germline, CDR1 is LGHDT and CDR2 is YNNKEL (reference sequence). The CDR3 sequence is CASSQTANEQFF. The DNA for the CDR3 is TGTGCCAGCAGCCAAACTGCAAATGAGCAGTTCTTC.

This clonotype came up a few times. This chain uses TRBV19 with TRBJ2-5; 8 bases fit TRBD1. Germline V gene sequence: CDR1 LNHDA, CDR2 SQIVND (reference sequence). With V trimmed by 4 bases and J by 11 bases, 15 bases remained unmatched. The CDR3 has 15 amino acids. The CDR3 DNA reads as TGTGCCAGTAGTAACCCGACAGGGGCAGCTAATGAGCAGTACTTC. Translated, it gives CASSNPTGAANEQYF.

This clonotype was seen many times. V and J are TRBV28 and TRBJ2-5; D may correspond to TRBD1 or TRBD2 (5 bases each). The J call may be faulty, since TRBJ2-7 better matches the DNA end. CDR1 MDHEN and CDR2 SYDVKM come from the germline V gene. The CDR3 is 15 residues long. CDR3 nucleotide sequence: TGTGCCAGCAGCCTAGGACTGACTCAGGGCTACGAGCAGTACTTC. As protein: CASSLGLTQGYEQYF.

This clonotype was found many times. V usage is TRBV5-5 and J usage is TRBJ1-1, with unresolved D. The germline CDR1 and CDR2 sequences are SGHKS and YYEKEE (reference sequence). V dropped 0 bases and J dropped 0 bases, with 6 bases sitting between them. The CDR3 runs 14 residues. The CDR3 DNA follows: TGTGCCAGCAGCTTGGATTTAATGAACACTGAAGCTTTCTTT. Encoded protein: CASSLDLMNTEAFF.

The chain has TRBV18 and TRBJ2-7; TRBD2 is a possible D gene (6 bases). CDR3 length: 14 amino acids. Germline V lookup: CDR1 KGHSH, CDR2 LQKENI. V lost 3 bases, J lost 6 bases, and 15 bases lay in between. CDR3: CASSPGRKGGEQYF. The CDR3 DNA follows: TGTGCCAGCTCACCTGGGCGGAAGGGAGGCGAGCAGTACTTC.